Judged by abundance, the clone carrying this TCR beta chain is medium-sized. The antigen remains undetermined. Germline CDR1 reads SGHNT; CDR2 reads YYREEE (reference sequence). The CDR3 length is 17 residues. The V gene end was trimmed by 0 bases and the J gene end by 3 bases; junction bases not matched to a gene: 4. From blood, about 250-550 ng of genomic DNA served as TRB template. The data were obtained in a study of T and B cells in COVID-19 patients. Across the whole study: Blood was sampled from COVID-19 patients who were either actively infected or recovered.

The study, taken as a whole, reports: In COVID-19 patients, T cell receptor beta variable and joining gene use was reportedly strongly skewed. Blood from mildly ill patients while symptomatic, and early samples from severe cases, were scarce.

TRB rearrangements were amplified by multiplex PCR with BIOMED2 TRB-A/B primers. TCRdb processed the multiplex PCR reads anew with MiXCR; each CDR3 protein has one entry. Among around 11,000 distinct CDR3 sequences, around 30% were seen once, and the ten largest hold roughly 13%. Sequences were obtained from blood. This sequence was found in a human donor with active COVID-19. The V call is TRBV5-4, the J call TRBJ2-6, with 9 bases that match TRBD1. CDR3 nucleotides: TGTGCCAGCAGCTTGGCCACAGGGGGCCGTGGGGCCAACGTCCTGACTTTC. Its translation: CASSLATGGRGANVLTF.